These 32 T cell receptor beta chains originate from one sample sequenced in a study of CD8 T cells in Susac syndrome. The RNA input was 0.5 to 1 ug, and it was reverse transcribed with random hexamers. TCRdb re-analysed the immunoSEQ multiplex PCR reads in MiXCR, keeping a single row per CDR3 protein. In the table there are about 190,000 distinct CDR3 sequences, about 93% of which are singletons. Sequences were obtained from CD4+ T cells from PBMCs. The origin of the receptors is a human donor in good health.

As DNA, the CDR3 is TGTGCCAGCAGCCAACCCCGGGCTGGACTTTTGAATACGCAGTATTTT. It codes for CASSQPRAGLLNTQYF. This chain uses TRBV3-1 with TRBJ2-3; D might be TRBD2 (5 bases). The V and J ends lost 2 bases and 7 bases respectively, with 19 bases between them. The germline V gene has CDR1 LGHDT and CDR2 YNNKEL (reference sequence). This CDR3 contains 16 residues.

In its sample, this clonotype was seen once. The chain carries TRBV6-6 and TRBJ1-2; 9 bases are a match to TRBD1. The trim removed 4 bases at V and 7 bases at J, leaving 4 bases unmatched. The CDR3 covers 13 residues. Germline V CDR1 and CDR2: MNHNY, SVGAGI (reference sequence). CDR3 nucleotides: TGTGCCAGCAGTTCGGACAGGGGCGCTGGCTACACCTTC. Translation gives CASSSDRGAGYTF.

CDR3 sequence: CASSPRGKFRGNEQFF. The DNA for the CDR3 is TGTGCCAGCAGCCCCCGTGGGAAGTTCCGGGGAAATGAGCAGTTCTTC. The chain links TRBV14 to TRBJ2-1, with D perhaps TRBD2 (5 bases). The length of the CDR3 is 16 residues. V was clipped by 4 bases and J by 7 bases, with 20 bases between them. Germline V gene sequence: CDR1 SGHDN, CDR2 FVKESK. The entire variable domain, with the rest obtained from reference TRBV14 and TRBJ2-1, is as follows: EAGVTQFPSHSVIEKGQTVTLRCDPISGHDNLYWYRRVMGKEIKFLLHFVKESKQDESGMPNNRFLAERTGGTYSTLKVQPAELEDSGVYFCASSPRGKFRGNEQFFGPGTRLTVL.

The V and J genes are TRBV20-1 and TRBJ2-7, with TRBD1 as a possible D gene (6 bases). Germline V lookup: CDR1 DFQATT, CDR2 SNEGSKA (reference sequence). The CDR3 loop spans 14 amino acids. V was clipped by 6 bases and J by 0 bases, with 15 bases between them. The CDR3 DNA follows: TGCAGTGCCGACAGGACCATCGGCTCCTACGAGCAGTACTTC. It codes for CSADRTIGSYEQYF.

The chain has TRBV3-1 and TRBJ2-1; TRBD2 matches 11 bases. The CDR3 totals 16 residues. J was trimmed by 10 bases and V by 0 bases; bases with no gene match: 8. The germline CDR1 and CDR2 sequences are LGHDT and YNNKEL (reference sequence). The CDR3 protein is CASSQDALAGGWEQFF. Written as DNA, the CDR3 is TGTGCCAGCAGCCAAGATGCCCTAGCGGGGGGCTGGGAGCAGTTCTTC.

The chain joins TRBV19 to TRBJ2-4; D might be TRBD1 (5 bases). Germline assignment: CDR1 LNHDA and CDR2 SQIVND (reference sequence). This CDR3 has 16 residues. Trimming cost V 3 bases and J 0 bases, with 12 bases left between them. The chain's CDR3 is CASSILDNRAKNIQYF. The CDR3 bases are TGTGCCAGTAGTATCCTGGACAACCGAGCCAAAAACATTCAGTACTTC.

This chain connects TRBV18 to TRBJ1-2; no firm D call. Germline CDR1 and CDR2: KGHSH and LQKENI. This CDR3 has 13 amino acids. V was shortened by 5 bases and J by 0 bases, with 7 bases between the two germline ends. The CDR3 bases are TGTGCCAGCTCAGAAGGATCTAACTATGGCTACACCTTC. Protein product: CASSEGSNYGYTF.

CDR3 in DNA: TGTGCCACCGGGGAGGTCTCAGAGACCCAGTACTTC. This sequence encodes CATGEVSETQYF. The V and J genes are TRBV28 and TRBJ2-5; perhaps TRBD2 as D (6 bases). The CDR3 runs 12 residues. V dropped 10 bases and J dropped 4 bases, with 13 bases sitting between them. Germline V gene sequence: CDR1 MDHEN, CDR2 SYDVKM.

This clonotype was seen more than once but under ten times. V is TRBV11-2 and J is TRBJ2-5; D is possibly TRBD2 (6 bases). Trimming took 4 bases from V and 2 from J, leaving 14 bases between them. CDR1 and CDR2 (germline): SGHAT, FQNNGV. This CDR3 spans 15 amino acids. The CDR3 protein is CASSSLRGNQETQYF. CDR3 nucleotides: TGTGCCAGCAGCTCTCTCCGGGGGAATCAAGAGACCCAGTACTTC. The variable domain in full, with the rest retrieved from reference TRBV11-2 and TRBJ2-5, is EAGVAQSPRYKIIEKRQSVAFWCNPISGHATLYWYQQILGQGPKLLIQFQNNGVVDDSQLPKDRFSAERLKGVDSTLKIQPAKLEDSAVYLCASSSLRGNQETQYFGPGTRLLVL.

The CDR3 DNA reads as TGTGCCAGCAGCCCATCCGGGGTAGCGGGCCGCGGGGAGCAGTTCTTC. It translates to CASSPSGVAGRGEQFF. The chain employs TRBV7-2 and TRBJ2-1; 7 nucleotides align to TRBD2. The CDR3 is 16 residues long. The germline gives CDR1 SGHTA, CDR2 FQGNSA. The J segment lost 10 bases and the V segment lost 5 bases, leaving 17 bases of the junction unmatched.

The V gene is TRBV29-1, the J gene TRBJ1-2; no firm D call. The length of the CDR3 is 12 residues. V was clipped by 1 base and J by 7 bases, with 10 bases between them. The germline gives CDR1 SQVTM, CDR2 ANQGSEA. The CDR3 reads CSVEGVKRGYTF. The CDR3 DNA reads TGCAGCGTTGAAGGGGTCAAACGTGGCTACACCTTC.

The chain employs TRBV11-2 and TRBJ2-7; 7 nucleotides align to TRBD1. The germline CDR1 and CDR2 sequences are SGHAT and FQNNGV. The CDR3 covers 15 residues. Trimming at V came to 5 bases and at J to 6 bases, leaving 13 bases not matched to a gene. CDR3 sequence (DNA): TGTGCCAGCAGCCAGGGGGTAGGACCGACTACCGAGCAGTACTTC. It specifies CASSQGVGPTTEQYF.

J is TRBJ1-2 and V is TRBV7-9, with a tentative D call TRBD1 (6 bases). The germline V gene encodes CDR1 SEHNR and CDR2 FQNEAQ (reference sequence). The ends were cut back, 5 bases at V and 8 bases at J, with 15 bases in the middle. The CDR3 runs 13 residues. The CDR3 region has the DNA TGTGCCAGCAGCCCCATTAGGACAGACGGCTACACCTTC. Its translation is CASSPIRTDGYTF.

The CDR3: CASSYSTGKQPQHF. The CDR3 nucleotides are TGTGCCAGCAGCTACTCCACAGGGAAACAGCCCCAGCATTTT. This chain connects TRBV7-2 to TRBJ1-5, with a weak D call TRBD1 (6 bases). Germline V CDR1 and CDR2: SGHTA, FQGNSA. The CDR3 extends over 14 amino acids. The germline V and J ends were trimmed by 4 bases and 7 bases, with 14 bases remaining between them.

For this clonotype: Given the absence of the conserved phenylalanine or tryptophan at the CDR3 end, a read error is likely. Because the CDR3's place on the DNA is in doubt, the DNA is left out and the CDR3 is given as listed by TCRdb. This CDR3 reads CASSETDSNQPQHL. The chain joins TRBV5-4 to TRBJ1-5; the table's D call, TRBD1, was not checked against the DNA. The CDR3 has 14 residues if both end residues are counted. Germline assignment: CDR1 SGHNT and CDR2 YYREEE (reference sequence).

The chain couples TRBV6-4 to TRBJ1-6; maybe TRBD1 (5 bases). The CDR3 runs to 15 residues. Germline V gene data show CDR1 as MRHNA and CDR2 as SNTAGT. V gave up 6 bases and J gave up 0 bases, with 9 bases separating them. The CDR3 sequence is CASRMGPSYNSPLHF. The CDR3 region has the DNA TGTGCCAGCAGAATGGGACCCTCCTATAATTCACCCCTCCACTTT.

The chain carries TRBV19 and TRBJ2-7; D remains ambiguous. Trimming removed 6 bases from V and 0 bases from J, with 6 bases in between. The germline V gene encodes CDR1 LNHDA and CDR2 SQIVND (reference sequence). The length of the CDR3 is 12 residues. CDR3: CASRASSYEQYF. CDR3 coding DNA: TGTGCCAGTAGAGCAAGCTCCTACGAGCAGTACTTC. Filled out from reference TRBV19 and TRBJ2-7, the complete variable domain reads DGGITQSPKYLFRKEGQNVTLSCEQNLNHDAMYWYRQDPGQGLRLIYYSQIVNDFQKGDIAEGYSVSREKKESFPLTVTSAQKNPTAFYLCASRASSYEQYFGPGTRLTVT.

The genes are TRBV10-3 and TRBJ2-3; TRBD1 agrees at 7 bases. Looked up from germline, CDR1 is ENHRY and CDR2 is SYGVKD. The CDR3 is 14 amino acids. The V segment lost 3 bases and the J segment 7 bases; nucleotides outside the gene matches: 7. Here the CDR3 reads CAISDGATGNTQYF. CDR3 DNA sequence: TGTGCCATCAGTGACGGAGCGACAGGGAATACGCAGTATTTT.

This chain links TRBV3-1 with TRBJ1-6, with D hard to call. This CDR3 is built from 15 residues. Germline V gene sequence: CDR1 LGHDT, CDR2 YNNKEL (reference sequence). Trimming stripped 4 bases from V and 9 bases from J, with 16 bases between. The CDR3 DNA reads TGTGCCAGCAGCCTGGGCAGCTTATTGCCTTCACCCCTCCACTTT. Amino acid sequence: CASSLGSLLPSPLHF.

The chain employs TRBV27 and TRBJ2-2, with D perhaps matching TRBD1 (6 bases). The length of the CDR3 is 15 residues. Germline assignment: CDR1 MNHEY and CDR2 SMNVEV (reference sequence). With 7 bases removed from V and 5 bases from J, the gap between germline ends came to 17 bases. CDR3 region: CASTRSGTSTGELFF. CDR3 DNA: TGTGCCAGCACCAGATCGGGGACATCGACCGGGGAGCTGTTTTTT.

The chain links TRBV5-1 to TRBJ1-2; D is perhaps TRBD1 (5 bases). The CDR3 has 14 residues. V lost 0 bases, J lost 3 bases, and 9 bases lay in between. The V gene's germline CDR1 is SGHRS and CDR2 YFSETQ. CDR3 loop: CASSLERDYYGYTF. The DNA of the CDR3 is TGCGCCAGCAGCTTGGAGCGGGACTACTATGGCTACACCTTC. The full variable domain, completed using reference TRBV5-1 and TRBJ1-2, is KAGVTQTPRYLIKTRGQQVTLSCSPISGHRSVSWYQQTPGQGLQFLFEYFSETQRNKGNFPGRFSGRQFSNSRSEMNVSTLELGDSALYLCASSLERDYYGYTFGSGTRLTVV.

The CDR3 loop reads CASRRGGTDTQYF. As DNA, the CDR3 is TGTGCCAGCAGGAGGGGGGGCACAGATACGCAGTATTTT. The chain uses TRBV7-2 and TRBJ2-3; tentatively, D is TRBD1 or TRBD2 (6 bases each). V was shortened by 6 bases and J by 1 base, with 8 bases between the two germline ends. Germline CDR1 is SGHTA and CDR2 is FQGNSA. The CDR3 contains 13 residues.

This rearrangement joins TRBV20-1 to TRBJ1-4; no firm D call. Between the trimmed V and J ends, which lost 6 bases and 5 bases, there was a span of 7 bases. This CDR3 region has 11 residues. Looked up from germline, CDR1 is DFQATT and CDR2 is SNEGSKA (reference sequence). The CDR3 loop is CSAGPNEKLFF. CDR3 sequence (DNA): TGCAGTGCCGGACCGAATGAAAAACTGTTTTTT.

The chain recombines TRBV20-1 with TRBJ2-3; possible D gene TRBD2, 5 bases. Per the germline V gene, CDR1 is DFQATT and CDR2 is SNEGSKA (reference sequence). V dropped 5 bases and J dropped 0 bases, with 15 bases sitting between them. CDR3 length: 15 amino acids. CDR3 nucleotide sequence: TGCAGTGCTCCGAACCAGCGGACTAGCACAGATACGCAGTATTTT. Protein product: CSAPNQRTSTDTQYF.

This clonotype has a single count. The V gene is TRBV29-1, the J gene TRBJ1-2; D is unclear. The V end was cut by 4 bases, the J end by 3 bases, with 15 bases between. Per germline, CDR1 SQVTM and CDR2 ANQGSEA. The CDR3 length is 14 residues. The CDR3 DNA sequence: TGCAGCGTTGTACCGGTCGGGAAGGACTATGGCTACACCTTC. This sequence encodes CSVVPVGKDYGYTF.

This clonotype was seen a single time. The chain combines TRBV5-4 with TRBJ1-4; 9 bases are shared with TRBD1. There are 15 residues in the CDR3. Germline CDR1 is SGHNT and CDR2 is YYREEE (reference sequence). Losses at the gene ends were 0 bases for V and 8 bases for J; bases not matched to a gene: 5. The CDR3 region has the DNA TGTGCCAGCAGCTTGGCGGGACAGGGAAGCGAAAAACTGTTTTTT. Its protein is CASSLAGQGSEKLFF.

The genes are TRBV28 and TRBJ1-2; D remains unclear. The CDR3 totals 14 residues. Trimming took 10 bases from V and 4 from J, leaving 19 bases between them. Per the germline V gene, CDR1 is MDHEN and CDR2 is SYDVKM. The CDR3 loop is CATKPGRPPYGYTF. In nucleotides, the CDR3 is TGTGCCACCAAACCGGGGAGGCCTCCCTATGGCTACACCTTC.

The rearrangement uses TRBV3-1 and TRBJ1-2, with TRBD1 identical over 7 bases. Germline V gene sequence: CDR1 LGHDT, CDR2 YNNKEL (reference sequence). With 2 bases clipped from V and 14 bases from J, the junction kept 14 bases outside the gene matches. This CDR3 has 14 residues. The CDR3 bases are TGTGCCAGCAGCCAATCCTCCGGGACAGCAGCTAAGACCTTC. Encoded protein: CASSQSSGTAAKTF.

The V and J genes are TRBV6-5 and TRBJ2-1; a weak D match, TRBD2 (6 bases). Germline V gives CDR1 MNHEY, CDR2 SVGAGI. The V gene lost 2 bases and the J gene lost 9 bases, with 17 bases spanning the gap. The CDR3 contains 15 residues. CDR3 nucleotide sequence: TGTGCCAGCAGTTACCTACAACGCGGGGCCAGTGAGCAGTTCTTC. Translation gives CASSYLQRGASEQFF.

This clonotype is a singleton in its sample. This chain links TRBV3-1 with TRBJ1-3, with D maybe TRBD1 (5 bases). Trimming took off 4 bases at V and 0 bases at J, with 13 bases between the two ends. This CDR3 region has 16 residues. Germline CDR1 and CDR2: LGHDT and YNNKEL (reference sequence). The CDR3 region is CASSLFPGISGNTIYF. DNA of the CDR3: TGTGCCAGCAGCCTTTTCCCAGGGATCTCTGGAAACACCATATATTTT.

The chain couples TRBV28 to TRBJ1-4; the D is unclear. Germline V gene data show CDR1 as MDHEN and CDR2 as SYDVKM. The CDR3 consists of 12 residues. V was shortened by 5 bases and J by 10 bases, with 11 bases between the two germline ends. The CDR3 sequence is CASSPRAGKLFF. CDR3 nucleotides: TGTGCCAGCAGTCCCCGGGCGGGAAAACTGTTTTTT.

This chain links TRBV7-2 with TRBJ2-1; TRBD2 agrees at 7 bases. The CDR3 length is 17 residues. The germline V gene has CDR1 SGHTA and CDR2 FQGNSA. Trimming at V came to 1 base and at J to 2 bases, leaving 8 bases not matched to a gene. DNA of the CDR3: TGTGCCAGCAGCTTAGTAGGGACTAAGTTTACCTACAATGAGCAGTTCTTC. It translates to CASSLVGTKFTYNEQFF.